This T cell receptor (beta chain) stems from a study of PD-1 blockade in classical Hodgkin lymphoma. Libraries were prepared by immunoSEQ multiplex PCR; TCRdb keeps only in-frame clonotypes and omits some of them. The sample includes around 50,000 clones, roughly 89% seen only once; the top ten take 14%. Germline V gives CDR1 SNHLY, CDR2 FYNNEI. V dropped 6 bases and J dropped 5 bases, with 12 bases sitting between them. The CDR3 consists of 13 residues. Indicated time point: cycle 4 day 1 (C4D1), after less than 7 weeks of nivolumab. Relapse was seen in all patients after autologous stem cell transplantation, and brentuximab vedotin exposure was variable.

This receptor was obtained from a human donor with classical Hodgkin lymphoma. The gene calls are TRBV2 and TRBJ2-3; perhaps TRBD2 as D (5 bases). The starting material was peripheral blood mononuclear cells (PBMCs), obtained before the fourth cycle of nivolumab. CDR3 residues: CASRADRGDTQYF. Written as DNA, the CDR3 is TGTGCCAGCAGGGCCGACCGGGGAGATACGCAGTATTTT.